The clone carrying this T cell receptor (beta chain) was picked up a small number of times. This sample was taken from a study of blood T cell repertoires in COVID-19. Study-level background: Whether acute or convalescent, the COVID-19 samples came from the United States, Italy and Spain. T cells, B-cell-depleted T cells, or PBMCs provided the cDNA or gDNA that served as material.

CDR1 is LNHDA, CDR2 SQIVND, per germline (reference sequence). This CDR3 is 16 amino acids long. V was shortened by 8 bases and J by 0 bases, with 17 bases between the two germline ends. In the authors' methods: Amplification of reference gene primers was used by the study to estimate nucleated cell counts. The table came from immunoSEQ multiplex PCR; TCRdb's copy has only in-frame clones and leaves some out. V, J and clone size were drawn from that table, and D and trimming were deduced from the DNA. The sample has about 54,000 clones; 90% are singletons. The specimen sequenced was peripheral blood. This TCR was recovered from a woman in her thirties or forties with active COVID-19. The chain is built from TRBV19 and TRBJ2-1; D perhaps matches TRBD1 (6 bases). CDR3 region: CASQKQGSSSYNEQFF. The CDR3 DNA reads TGTGCCAGTCAAAAACAGGGTTCGAGCTCCTACAATGAGCAGTTCTTC.